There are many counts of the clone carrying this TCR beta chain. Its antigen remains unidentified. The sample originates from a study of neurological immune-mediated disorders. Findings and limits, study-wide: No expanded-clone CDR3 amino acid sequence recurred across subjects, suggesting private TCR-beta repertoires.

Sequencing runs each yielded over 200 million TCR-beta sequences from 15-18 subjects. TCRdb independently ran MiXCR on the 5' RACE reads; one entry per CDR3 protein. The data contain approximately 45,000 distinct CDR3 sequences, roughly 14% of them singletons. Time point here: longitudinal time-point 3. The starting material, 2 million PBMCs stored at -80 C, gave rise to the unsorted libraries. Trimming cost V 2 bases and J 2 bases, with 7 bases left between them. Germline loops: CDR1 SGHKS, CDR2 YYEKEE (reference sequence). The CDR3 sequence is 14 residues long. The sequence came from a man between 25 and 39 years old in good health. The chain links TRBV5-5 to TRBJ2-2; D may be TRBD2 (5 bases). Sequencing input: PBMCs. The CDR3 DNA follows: TGTGCCAGCAGCTTAGGAGGAAACACCGGGGAGCTGTTTTTT. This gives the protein CASSLGGNTGELFF.